This paragraph reports one TCR beta chain. The antigen it binds to is not known. No qualities accompany the bases; no much larger clone lies one base away. Library creation used the immunoSEQ multiplex PCR assay. DNA from the CD4+ T cells that had been cultured and isolated underwent TCR beta CDR3 sequencing. For the original study's pipeline: Non-productive TCR sequences were removed and reads were trimmed to the CDR3 region, keeping CDR3s of at least 7 amino acids. Antigen-specific clonotypes were identified with the MANAFEST web app by comparing expansion in peptide wells against reference cultures. To be called positive, a clone needed expansion at FDR<0.05 compared with the reference and with all other wells, an odds ratio greater than 5, and a frequency greater than 0.1% in two replicate wells. Clonotypes significantly expanded in SARS-CoV-2 spike wells and in at least one common cold coronavirus spike condition were defined as cross-reactive. CDR3 similarity was assessed by Levenshtein distance using the stringdist R package, and unrooted trees were constructed with ape in R 3.6.1. This is the immuneACCESS table as TCRdb keeps it, with only in-frame sequences that have V and J called. A part of the clones is gone; compared with another copy, unresolved V genes explain less than half, and the rest is unexplained. V and J calls and clone size are copied from that table; D and trimming were computed from the DNA. For this sample there are fewer than 35,000 clones; roughly 81% appear just once. Roughly 15% of the sample lies in the top ten.

The source of the sample is a study of vaccination effects on CD4 cells after COVID-19 (dated by TCRdb to between 2021 and 2024). Regarding the complete study: Post-vaccine samples across the study were collected a median of 72 days after the second dose, with a range of 14 to 241. In the study, cultures from other donors were sequenced using the Oncomine TCR Beta short-read assay on an Illumina iSeq 100. Altogether, nine to ten COVID-19 convalescent patients and several SARS-CoV-2-naive healthy vaccine recipients made up the full study. The study compared SARS-CoV-2 spike-specific CD4+ TCR repertoires before and after mRNA vaccination in COVID-19 convalescent patients and infection-naive vaccine recipients.

To identify antigen-specific CD4+ T cell clonotypes by their expansion, the ViraFEST assay first stimulated PBMC with viral peptide pools and then applied TCR sequencing. After around ten days of culture, CD4+ T cells were isolated with the EasySep CD4+ T cell isolation kit. Each participant received two doses of an mRNA SARS-CoV-2 vaccine, either BNT162b2 or mRNA-1273. None of the healthy vaccine recipients had a prior SARS-CoV-2 infection, which was confirmed by nucleocapsid antibody tests that came back negative both before and after vaccination. Around 2.1 million PBMC per well were cultured with approximately 10 ug/ml peptides in IMDM containing around 4.6% human AB serum, around 9.7 IU/ml IL-2 and gentamicin. Half of the culture medium was replaced with fresh IL-2-containing medium on days 3 and 7. Each peptide stimulation condition was cultured in triplicate wells unless otherwise noted. Using Ficoll-Paque Plus gradient centrifugation, PBMC were separated from whole blood and then either used fresh or cryopreserved at -140C. The overlapping peptide pools covered the spike proteins of SARS-CoV-2 as well as those of the common cold coronaviruses HCoV-NL63, HCoV-OC43 and HCoV-229E. The QIAamp micro DNA kit was used to extract genomic DNA from the cultured CD4+ T cells.

General study outcomes and caveats: The study was limited by a small number of convalescent patients and lacked early post-infection timepoints. Among healthy vaccine recipients, nearly all vaccine-induced clones were SARS-CoV-2 mono-reactive, and just 1 of 255 was cross-reactive with common cold coronaviruses. Clones induced by infection and clones induced by vaccination both contracted markedly at late timepoints after vaccination, which fits with T cell responses waning over time.

Counted from cysteine to phenylalanine, this CDR3 has 13 amino acids. Just CDR3 DNA is preserved here, 39 bases in frame from base 1. CDR1 and CDR2, per the germline V gene (reference sequence), are DFQATT and SNEGSKA. Between the V and J ends, shortened by 3 bases and 4 bases respectively, the junction contains 12 bases. The source of this sequence is a human donor who received a COVID-19 vaccine. The sample consisted of CD4+ T cells from PBMCs cultured with HCoV-229E spike peptides, taken after COVID-19 vaccination. The meaning of the sample's cell subset or site label: HCoV-229E spike overlapping peptide pool stimulation. In this chain, TRBV20-1 is recombined with TRBJ1-1, with a tentative D gene TRBD1 over 6 matching bases. The CDR3 region reads CSASAGVGTEAFF. The DNA sequence is given as TGCAGTGCTAGTGCAGGGGTGGGCACTGAAGCTTTCTTT.